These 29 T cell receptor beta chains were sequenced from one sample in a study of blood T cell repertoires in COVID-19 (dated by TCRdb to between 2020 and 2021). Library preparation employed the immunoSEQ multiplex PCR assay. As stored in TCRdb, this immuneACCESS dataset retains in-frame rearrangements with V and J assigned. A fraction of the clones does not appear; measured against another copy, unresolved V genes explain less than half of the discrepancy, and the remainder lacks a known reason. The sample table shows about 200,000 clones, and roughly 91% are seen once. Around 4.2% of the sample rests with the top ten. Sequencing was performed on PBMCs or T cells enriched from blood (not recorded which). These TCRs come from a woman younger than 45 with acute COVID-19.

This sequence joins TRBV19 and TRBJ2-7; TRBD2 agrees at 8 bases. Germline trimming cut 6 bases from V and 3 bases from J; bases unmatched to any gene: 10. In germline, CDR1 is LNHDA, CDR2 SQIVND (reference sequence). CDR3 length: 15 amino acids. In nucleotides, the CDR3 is TGTGCCAGTAGCCCCTACTTAGCGGGGAACTACGAGCAGTACTTC. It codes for CASSPYLAGNYEQYF.

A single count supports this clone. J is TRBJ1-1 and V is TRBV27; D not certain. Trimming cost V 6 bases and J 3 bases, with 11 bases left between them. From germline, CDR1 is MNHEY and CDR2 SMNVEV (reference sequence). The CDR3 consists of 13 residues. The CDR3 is CASRLREYTEAFF. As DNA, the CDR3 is TGTGCCAGCAGACTACGAGAATACACTGAAGCTTTCTTT.

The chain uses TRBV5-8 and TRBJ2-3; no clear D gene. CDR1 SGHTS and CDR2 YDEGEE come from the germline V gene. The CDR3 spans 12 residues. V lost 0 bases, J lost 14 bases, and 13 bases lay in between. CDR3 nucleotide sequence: TGTGCCAGCAGCTTGGTCGACCAGGTTGGGTATTTT. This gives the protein CASSLVDQVGYF.

Here the CDR3 reads CASSPEGGAYTQYF. CDR3 DNA: TGTGCCAGCAGCCCGGAAGGGGGGGCTTATACGCAGTATTTT. The chain recombines TRBV7-9 with TRBJ2-3, with D possibly being TRBD2 (7 bases). The CDR3 runs to 14 residues. V dropped 5 bases and J dropped 7 bases, with 16 bases sitting between them. Germline assignment: CDR1 SEHNR and CDR2 FQNEAQ (reference sequence).

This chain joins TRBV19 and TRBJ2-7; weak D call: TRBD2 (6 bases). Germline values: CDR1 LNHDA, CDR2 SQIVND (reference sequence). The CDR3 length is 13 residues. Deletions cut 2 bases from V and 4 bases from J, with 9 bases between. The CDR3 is CASSITGGYEQYF. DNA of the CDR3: TGTGCCAGTAGTATAACCGGGGGTTACGAGCAGTACTTC.

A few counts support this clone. The CDR3 nucleotides read TGCAGCGTTGAAGACCACGGGACAGGGGAAGATACGCAGTATTTT. Translation gives CSVEDHGTGEDTQYF. The chain is built from TRBV29-1 and TRBJ2-3; 10 nucleotides line up with TRBD1. Trimming removed 0 bases from V and 5 bases from J; junction bases left unmatched: 5. The germline V gene has CDR1 SQVTM and CDR2 ANQGSEA. The CDR3 extends over 15 amino acids.

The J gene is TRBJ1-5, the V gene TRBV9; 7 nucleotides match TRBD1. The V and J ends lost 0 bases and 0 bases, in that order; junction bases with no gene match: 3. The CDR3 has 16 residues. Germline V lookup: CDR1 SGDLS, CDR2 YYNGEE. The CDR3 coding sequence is TGTGCCAGCAGCGTAGGCCAGGGGGGTAGCAATCAGCCCCAGCATTTT. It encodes CASSVGQGGSNQPQHF.

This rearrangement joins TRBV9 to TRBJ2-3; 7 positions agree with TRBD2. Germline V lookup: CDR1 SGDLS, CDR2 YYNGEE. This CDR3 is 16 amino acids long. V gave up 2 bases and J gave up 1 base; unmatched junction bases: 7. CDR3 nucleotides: TGTGCCAGCAGCGTCAGGACTAGTCGGGGCACAGATACGCAGTATTTT. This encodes CASSVRTSRGTDTQYF.

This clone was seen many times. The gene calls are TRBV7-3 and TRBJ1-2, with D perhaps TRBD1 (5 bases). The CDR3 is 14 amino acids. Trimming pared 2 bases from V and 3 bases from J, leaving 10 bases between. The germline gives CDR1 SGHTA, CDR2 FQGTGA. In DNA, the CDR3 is TGTGCCAGCAGCTTAGAACCGACAGACTATGGCTACACCTTC. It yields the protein CASSLEPTDYGYTF.

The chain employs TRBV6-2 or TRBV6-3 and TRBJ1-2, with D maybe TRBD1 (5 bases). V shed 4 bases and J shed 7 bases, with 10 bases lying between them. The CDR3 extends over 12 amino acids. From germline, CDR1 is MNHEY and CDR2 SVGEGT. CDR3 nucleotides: TGTGCCAGCAGTTCCAGGGTCGGTGGCTACACCTTC. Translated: CASSSRVGGYTF.

This chain's CDR3 is CASRPTHTDTQYF. CDR3 coding DNA: TGTGCCAGCAGACCGACTCACACAGATACGCAGTATTTT. The chain links TRBV27 to TRBJ2-3, with no clear D. CDR1 MNHEY and CDR2 SMNVEV come from the germline V gene (reference sequence). Trimming stripped 6 bases from V and 2 bases from J, with 9 bases between. This CDR3 region has 13 residues.

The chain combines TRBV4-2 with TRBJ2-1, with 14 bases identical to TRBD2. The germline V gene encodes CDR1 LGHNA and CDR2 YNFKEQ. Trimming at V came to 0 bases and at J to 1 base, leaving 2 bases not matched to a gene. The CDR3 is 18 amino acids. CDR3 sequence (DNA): TGTGCCAGCAGCCAAGAGGGGACTAGCGGGGGTTCCTACAATGAGCAGTTCTTC. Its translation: CASSQEGTSGGSYNEQFF.

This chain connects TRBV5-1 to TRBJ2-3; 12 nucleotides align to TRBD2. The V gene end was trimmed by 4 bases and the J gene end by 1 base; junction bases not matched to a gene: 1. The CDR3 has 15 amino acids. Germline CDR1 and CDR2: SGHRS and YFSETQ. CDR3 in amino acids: CASSRLAGGTDTQYF. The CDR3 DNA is TGCGCCAGCAGCCGACTAGCGGGGGGCACAGATACGCAGTATTTT.

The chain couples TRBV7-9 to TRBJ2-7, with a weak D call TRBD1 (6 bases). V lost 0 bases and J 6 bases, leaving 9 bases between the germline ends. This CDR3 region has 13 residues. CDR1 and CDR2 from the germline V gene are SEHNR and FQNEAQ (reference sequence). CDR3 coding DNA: TGTGCCAGCAGCTTAGCGGTAGGGGGCGAGCAGTACTTC. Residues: CASSLAVGGEQYF.

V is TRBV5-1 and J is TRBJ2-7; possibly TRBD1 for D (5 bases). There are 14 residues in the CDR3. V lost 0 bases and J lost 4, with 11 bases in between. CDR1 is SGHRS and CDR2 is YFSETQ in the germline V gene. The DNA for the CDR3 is TGCGCCAGCAGCTTGGGACAGAACTTATACGAGCAGTACTTC. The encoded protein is CASSLGQNLYEQYF.

The CDR3 here is CASSFGAGGYNEQFF. CDR3 bases: TGTGCCAGCAGTTTCGGGGCAGGGGGATACAATGAGCAGTTCTTC. The genes are TRBV6-5 and TRBJ2-1; 7 nucleotides match TRBD1. J lost 4 bases, V lost 4 bases, and 7 bases had no gene match. This CDR3 is built from 15 residues. Germline V gives CDR1 MNHEY, CDR2 SVGAGI.

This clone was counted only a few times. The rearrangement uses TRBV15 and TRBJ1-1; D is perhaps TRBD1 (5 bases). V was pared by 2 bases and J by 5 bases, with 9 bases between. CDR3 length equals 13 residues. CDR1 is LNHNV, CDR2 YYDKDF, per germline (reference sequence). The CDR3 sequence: CATSRQGWTEAFF. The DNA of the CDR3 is TGTGCCACCAGCAGACAGGGCTGGACTGAAGCTTTCTTT.

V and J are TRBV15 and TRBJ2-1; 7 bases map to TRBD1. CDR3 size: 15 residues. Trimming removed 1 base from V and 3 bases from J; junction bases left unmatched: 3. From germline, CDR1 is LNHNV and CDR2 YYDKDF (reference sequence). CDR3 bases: TGTGCCACCAGCAGAGGGCAGGGGGTCTACAATGAGCAGTTCTTC. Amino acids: CATSRGQGVYNEQFF. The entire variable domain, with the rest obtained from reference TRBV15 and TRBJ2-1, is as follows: DAMVIQNPRYQVTQFGKPVTLSCSQTLNHNVMYWYQQKSSQAPKLLFHYYDKDFNNEADTPDNFQSRRPNTSFCFLDIRSPGLGDTAMYLCATSRGQGVYNEQFFGPGTRLTVL.

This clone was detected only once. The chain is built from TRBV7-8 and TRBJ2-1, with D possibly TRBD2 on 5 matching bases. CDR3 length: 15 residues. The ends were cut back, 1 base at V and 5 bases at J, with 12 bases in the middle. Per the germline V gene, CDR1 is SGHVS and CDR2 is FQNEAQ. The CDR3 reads CASSLEMGENNEQFF. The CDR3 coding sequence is TGTGCCAGCAGCTTAGAGATGGGAGAGAACAATGAGCAGTTCTTC.

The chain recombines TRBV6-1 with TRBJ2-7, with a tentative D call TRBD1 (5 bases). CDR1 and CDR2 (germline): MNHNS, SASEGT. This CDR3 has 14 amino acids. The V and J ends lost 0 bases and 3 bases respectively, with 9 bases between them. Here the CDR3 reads CASSEAVRDYEQYF. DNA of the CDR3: TGTGCCAGCAGTGAAGCGGTCAGGGACTACGAGCAGTACTTC.

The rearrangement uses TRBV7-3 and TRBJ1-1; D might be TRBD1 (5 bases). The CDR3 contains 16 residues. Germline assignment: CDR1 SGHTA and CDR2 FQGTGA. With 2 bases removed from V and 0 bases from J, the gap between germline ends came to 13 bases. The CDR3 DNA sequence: TGTGCCAGCAGCTTATGGGTTCCACAGGTGAACACTGAAGCTTTCTTT. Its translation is CASSLWVPQVNTEAFF.

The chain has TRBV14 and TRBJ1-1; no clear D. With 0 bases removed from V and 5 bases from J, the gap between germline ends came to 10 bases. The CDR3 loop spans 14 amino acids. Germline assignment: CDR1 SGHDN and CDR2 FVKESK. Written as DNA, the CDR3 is TGTGCCAGCAGCCAAGAGAGGGAAGTGACTGAAGCTTTCTTT. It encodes CASSQEREVTEAFF. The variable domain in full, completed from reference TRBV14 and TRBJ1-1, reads EAGVTQFPSHSVIEKGQTVTLRCDPISGHDNLYWYRRVMGKEIKFLLHFVKESKQDESGMPNNRFLAERTGGTYSTLKVQPAELEDSGVYFCASSQEREVTEAFFGQGTRLTVV.

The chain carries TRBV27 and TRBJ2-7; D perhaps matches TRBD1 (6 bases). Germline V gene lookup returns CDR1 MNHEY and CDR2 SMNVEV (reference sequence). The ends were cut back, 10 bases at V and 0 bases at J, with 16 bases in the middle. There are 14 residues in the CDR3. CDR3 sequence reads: CATLSRDNSYEQYF. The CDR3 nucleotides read TGTGCCACCTTATCCCGGGACAACTCCTACGAGCAGTACTTC.

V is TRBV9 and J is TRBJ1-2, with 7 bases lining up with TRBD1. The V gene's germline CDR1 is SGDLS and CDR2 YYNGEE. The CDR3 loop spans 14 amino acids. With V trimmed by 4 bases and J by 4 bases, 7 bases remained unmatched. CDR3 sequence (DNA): TGTGCCAGCAGCTCGAGAGGGGGCTCCTATGGCTACACCTTC. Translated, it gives CASSSRGGSYGYTF.

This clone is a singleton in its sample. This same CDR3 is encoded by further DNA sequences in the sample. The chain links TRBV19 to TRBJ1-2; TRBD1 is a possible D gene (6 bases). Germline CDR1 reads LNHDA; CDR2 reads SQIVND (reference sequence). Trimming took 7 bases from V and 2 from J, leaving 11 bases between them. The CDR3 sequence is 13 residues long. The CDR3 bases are TGTGCCAGTATCGGGGGGCCCAACTATGGCTACACCTTC. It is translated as CASIGGPNYGYTF.

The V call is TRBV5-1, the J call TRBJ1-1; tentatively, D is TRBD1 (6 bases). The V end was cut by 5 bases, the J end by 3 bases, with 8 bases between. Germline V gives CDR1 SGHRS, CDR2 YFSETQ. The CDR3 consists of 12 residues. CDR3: CASRQGHTEAFF. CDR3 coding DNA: TGCGCCAGCAGACAGGGACACACTGAAGCTTTCTTT.

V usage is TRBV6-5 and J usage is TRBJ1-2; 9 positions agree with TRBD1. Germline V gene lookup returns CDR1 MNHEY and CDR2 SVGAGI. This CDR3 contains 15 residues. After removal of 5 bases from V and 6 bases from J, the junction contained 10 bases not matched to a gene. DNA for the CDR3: TGTGCCAGCAGTAACCCAACCCGGGACAGGGATGGCTACACCTTC. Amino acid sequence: CASSNPTRDRDGYTF.

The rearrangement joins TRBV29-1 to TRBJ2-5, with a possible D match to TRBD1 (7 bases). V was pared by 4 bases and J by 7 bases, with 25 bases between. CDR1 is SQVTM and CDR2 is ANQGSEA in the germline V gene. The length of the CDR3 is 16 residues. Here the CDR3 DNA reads TGCAGCGTTGTTACTTCGGCAGGGGGGATTTTAGGGACCCAGTACTTC. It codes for CSVVTSAGGILGTQYF.

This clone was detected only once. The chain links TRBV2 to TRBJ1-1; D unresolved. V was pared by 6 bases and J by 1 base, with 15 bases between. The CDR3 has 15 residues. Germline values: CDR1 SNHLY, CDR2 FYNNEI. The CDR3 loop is CASRELYRGNTEAFF. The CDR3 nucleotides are TGTGCCAGCAGGGAGTTGTACCGGGGGAACACTGAAGCTTTCTTT.